This passage covers 22 T cell receptor beta chains from one sample sequenced in a study of tumor-infiltrating lymphocytes in primary liver carcinoma. Making TCR beta cDNA involved approximately 510 ng total RNA and a constant-region primer. ARM-PCR was slightly modified, and three nested multiplex PCR rounds with it gave rise to the TCR beta libraries. It was with TRBV1-TRBV30 forward primers and a C-beta reverse primer that the first two PCR rounds were run, at roughly 10 cycles each. TCRdb called the multiplex PCR reads again in MiXCR, with one record for every CDR3 protein. Seen here are 300,000 to 350,000 distinct CDR3 sequences, about 61% observed once, and the top ten hold under 8.5%. Unsorted whole blood served as the source of blood RNA, and germline DNA was extracted as well. Input material: peripheral blood. The receptors originated from a middle-aged man with primary liver carcinoma and hepatitis B virus infection.

A remark on this clonotype: Sequence at one end of the junction differs from germline and may be a read error. The rearrangement uses TRBV11-3 and TRBJ2-5; the D gene is possibly TRBD1 (6 bases). CDR1 and CDR2 (germline): SGHNT, YENEEA. The CDR3 has 12 amino acids. This CDR3 is CASSLGRGTQYF. In DNA form, the CDR3 reads TGCGCCAGCAGCTTAGGCAGGGGTACCCAGTACTTC.

Note on this clonotype: This CDR3 fails to terminate in the conserved phenylalanine or tryptophan, so it likely reflects a read error. The chain carries TRBV6-2 or TRBV6-3 and TRBJ2-1, with TRBD1 matching over 8 bases. J was trimmed by 4 bases and V by 4 bases; bases with no gene match: 3. The germline V gene has CDR1 MNHEY and CDR2 SVGEGT. This CDR3 has 14 residues. In DNA form, the CDR3 reads TGTGCCAGCAGTTTCCGGACAGGGTACAATGAGCAGTTCTCC. Translating gives CASSFRTGYNEQFS.

The count of this clonotype is one. One end of the junction is discordant with germline, which a read error may explain. V gene TRBV11-3 combines with J gene TRBJ2-3; D gene uncertain. The CDR3 length is 12 residues. The V gene's germline CDR1 is SGHNT and CDR2 YENEEA. As DNA, the CDR3 is TGTGCCAGCAGCTTATACACGGATATGCAGTATTTT. It specifies CASSLYTDMQYF.

In the case of this clonotype: A much bigger clone sits one base away, suggesting this may be a read error. This chain links TRBV10-3 with TRBJ2-7; no reliable D call. CDR3 length: 11 amino acids. Germline V gives CDR1 ENHRY, CDR2 SYGVKD. The CDR3 loop reads CAISEAYEHYF. Here the CDR3 DNA reads TGTGCCATCAGTGAGGCATACGAGCATTACTTC.

As regards this clonotype: Just one base apart from a much larger clone, this may be a read error. The chain is built from TRBV10-3 and TRBJ2-7; D is unclear. Germline loops: CDR1 ENHRY, CDR2 SYGVKD. CDR3 length: 13 amino acids. The CDR3 spells CATSDSGNHEQYF. CDR3 in DNA: TGTGCCACCAGTGACTCCGGAAACCACGAGCAGTACTTC.

The V and J genes are TRBV4-2 and TRBJ2-5, with 9 bases identical to TRBD2. The CDR3 has 14 residues. J was trimmed by 7 bases and V by 0 bases; bases with no gene match: 3. Per the germline V gene, CDR1 is LGHNA and CDR2 is YNFKEQ. CDR3 protein: CASSQEDSGRTQYF. CDR3 bases: TGTGCCAGCAGCCAAGAAGATAGCGGGAGGACCCAGTACTTC.

With regard to this clonotype: Because it lacks the conserved phenylalanine or tryptophan at the end, this CDR3 is likely a read error. It is unclear where the CDR3 begins or ends on the DNA, so no DNA is shown, and the CDR3 is as TCRdb lists it. The chain recombines TRBV11-2 with TRBJ2-7; TRBD1 is taken as the D call from the table, unchecked against the DNA. 14 amino acids form the CDR3, both terminal residues included. The germline V gene encodes CDR1 SGHAT and CDR2 FQNNGV. The CDR3 here is CASSLEFGGYELYL.

V is TRBV4-2 and J is TRBJ2-2; the D is unclear. The CDR3 contains 14 residues. V shed 4 bases and J shed 1 base, with 7 bases lying between them. Germline V lookup: CDR1 LGHNA, CDR2 YNFKEQ. This CDR3 is CASSPTENTGELFF. Here the CDR3 DNA reads TGTGCCAGCAGCCCGACCGAGAACACCGGGGAGCTGTTTTTT.

This sequence joins TRBV30 and TRBJ2-6; 8 bases map to TRBD1. Trimming removed 3 bases from V and 1 base from J; junction bases left unmatched: 5. The germline CDR1 and CDR2 sequences are GTSNPN and SVGIG (reference sequence). There are 16 residues in the CDR3. The chain's CDR3 is CAWSRGLGSGANVLTF. For the CDR3, the DNA is TGTGCCTGGAGCAGGGGGCTCGGATCTGGGGCCAACGTCCTGACTTTC. The entire variable domain, with the rest obtained from reference TRBV30 and TRBJ2-6, is as follows: SQTIHQWPATLVQPVGSPLSLECTVEGTSNPNLYWYRQAAGRGLQLLFYSVGIGQISSEVPQNLSASRPQDRQFILSSKKLLLSDSGFYLCAWSRGLGSGANVLTFGAGSRLTVL.

Note on this clonotype: A much larger clone lies a single base off, so this may be a read error. The V call is TRBV12-3 or TRBV12-4, the J call TRBJ1-5; D unclear. The CDR3 spans 15 residues. The CDR3 nucleotides are TGTGCCAGCAGTTTACTGGCAGATAGCGATCAGCCCCAGCATTTT. Its translation: CASSLLADSDQPQHF.

This clonotype has a single count. This sequence may be a read error, since a much larger clone differs from it by one base. V is TRBV6-5 and J is TRBJ1-5; 7 bases fit TRBD1. In germline, CDR1 is MNHEY, CDR2 SVGAGI. The CDR3 spans 14 residues. This CDR3 reads CVSSLTQGRQPQHF. In DNA, the CDR3 is TGTGTCAGCAGCCTGACACAGGGGAGGCAGCCCCAGCATTTT.

Turning to this clonotype: The junction differs from germline at one of its ends, possibly a read error. This chain connects TRBV6-5 to TRBJ2-6; unclear D gene. Germline CDR1 MNHEY, CDR2 SVGAGI. This CDR3 is built from 17 residues. CDR3 coding DNA: TGTGCCAGCAGTTACTCGAGACATGGCCCTGGGGTCAACGTCCTGACTTTC. It encodes CASSYSRHGPGVNVLTF.

About this clonotype itself: One end of the junction fails to match germline, which may point to a read error. The chain recombines TRBV10-3 with TRBJ1-2; D is uncertain. This CDR3 contains 13 residues. Per germline, CDR1 ENHRY and CDR2 SYGVKD. DNA for the CDR3: TGTGCCATCAGTGAGGAGTTTCGAAGTGGCTACAGCTTC. As protein: CAISEEFRSGYSF.

About this clonotype: Being one base from a much bigger clone, this may be a read error. The rearrangement joins TRBV6-6 to TRBJ2-3; possibly TRBD2 for D (5 bases). The germline V gene encodes CDR1 MNHNY and CDR2 SVGAGI (reference sequence). V lost 8 bases and J 2 bases, leaving 20 bases between the germline ends. The CDR3 has 16 residues. The CDR3 DNA reads as TGTGCCAGCGGCCCCGGGAACAGTGGCTTCACAGATACGCAGTATTTT. Its translation is CASGPGNSGFTDTQYF.

As to this clonotype: One end of the junction is discordant with germline, which a read error may explain. The rearrangement uses TRBV6-1 and TRBJ2-7; D remains unclear. The CDR3 is made up of 13 amino acids. Germline V CDR1 and CDR2: MNHNS, SASEGT. CDR3 protein: CASSEANRWKQNF. The CDR3 region has the DNA TGTGCCAGCAGTGAAGCTAACAGATGGAAGCAGAACTTC.

V and J are TRBV10-3 and TRBJ2-3; D may be TRBD2 (5 bases). V was clipped by 8 bases and J by 2 bases, with 11 bases between them. Per the germline V gene, CDR1 is ENHRY and CDR2 is SYGVKD. The CDR3 totals 13 residues. Here the CDR3 reads CAIGAGSTDTQYF. The CDR3 DNA reads TGTGCCATCGGTGCGGGCTCCACAGATACGCAGTATTTT.

Comment on this clonotype: This could be a read error, since a much larger clone is one nucleotide away. The gene calls are TRBV6-1 and TRBJ1-5; perhaps TRBD1 as D (6 bases). The CDR3 spans 13 residues. Germline V gene lookup returns CDR1 MNHNS and CDR2 SASEGT. V lost 8 bases to trimming and J lost 6 bases, with 14 bases between them. CDR3 DNA sequence: TGTGCCAGCGTCCGACAGGATTGTCAGCCCCAGCATTTT. Protein: CASVRQDCQPQHF.

Comment on this clonotype: The junction departs from the called germline gene at one end, perhaps through a read error. This chain links TRBV10-3 with TRBJ2-3; no reliable D call. This CDR3 has 15 residues. The germline V gene encodes CDR1 ENHRY and CDR2 SYGVKD. CDR3 DNA sequence: TGTACCATCAGTGAGTCTGCGGCAGAACAAGATACGCAGTATTTT. It encodes CTISESAAEQDTQYF.

Regarding this clonotype: The junction shows a germline mismatch at one end, possibly a read error. The gene calls are TRBV11-2 and TRBJ1-5; 9 positions agree with TRBD1. The CDR3 covers 16 residues. Germline loops: CDR1 SGHAT, CDR2 FQNNGV. The CDR3: CANSLDGGTGTGPQHF. The CDR3 DNA reads TGTGCCAACAGCTTAGATGGGGGGACAGGGACTGGGCCCCAGCATTTT.

As regards this clonotype: Because the CDR3 is missing its conserved closing phenylalanine or tryptophan, this is likely a read error. The chain employs TRBV14 and TRBJ2-3; possible D gene TRBD1, 6 bases. The CDR3 sequence is 13 residues long. Between the trimmed V and J ends, which lost 4 bases and 4 bases, there was a span of 9 bases. Germline assignment: CDR1 SGHDN and CDR2 FVKESK. CDR3 nucleotides: TGTGCCAGCAGCCGGGCAGGGGCAGATACGCAGTATTTA. Translated, it gives CASSRAGADTQYL.

Points on this clonotype: This could be a read error, since a much larger clone is one nucleotide away. The CDR3 ends on some other residue instead of the conserved phenylalanine or tryptophan, so this is likely a read error. This sequence joins TRBV6-5 and TRBJ2-3; D gene unclear. Trimming took 10 bases from V and 0 from J, leaving 11 bases between them. The germline V gene has CDR1 MNHEY and CDR2 SVGAGI. The CDR3 loop spans 13 amino acids. The CDR3: CATMGGSTDTQYL. The DNA for the CDR3 is TGTGCCACGATGGGCGGAAGCACAGATACGCAGTATTTA.

This clonotype was counted ten times or more. The chain uses TRBV6-2 or TRBV6-3 and TRBJ2-5; 12 nucleotides align to TRBD2. The CDR3 runs 17 residues. J was trimmed by 5 bases and V by 5 bases; bases with no gene match: 12. In germline, CDR1 is MNHEY, CDR2 SVGEGT. This CDR3 reads CASSPGTSGSSVETQYF. In nucleotides, the CDR3 is TGTGCCAGCAGTCCCGGGACTAGCGGGTCCAGCGTGGAGACCCAGTACTTC.